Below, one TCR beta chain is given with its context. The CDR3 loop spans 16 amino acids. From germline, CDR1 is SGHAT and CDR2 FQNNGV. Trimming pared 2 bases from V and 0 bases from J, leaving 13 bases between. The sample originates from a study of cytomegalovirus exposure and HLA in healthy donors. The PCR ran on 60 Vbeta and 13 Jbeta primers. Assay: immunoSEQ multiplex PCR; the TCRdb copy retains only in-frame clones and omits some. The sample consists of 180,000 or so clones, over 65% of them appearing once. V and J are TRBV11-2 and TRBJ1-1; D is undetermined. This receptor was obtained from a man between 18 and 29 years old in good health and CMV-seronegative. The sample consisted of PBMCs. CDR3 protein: CASSLPPRFMNTEAFF. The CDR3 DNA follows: TGTGCCAGCAGCTTACCCCCGCGATTCATGAACACTGAAGCTTTCTTT.